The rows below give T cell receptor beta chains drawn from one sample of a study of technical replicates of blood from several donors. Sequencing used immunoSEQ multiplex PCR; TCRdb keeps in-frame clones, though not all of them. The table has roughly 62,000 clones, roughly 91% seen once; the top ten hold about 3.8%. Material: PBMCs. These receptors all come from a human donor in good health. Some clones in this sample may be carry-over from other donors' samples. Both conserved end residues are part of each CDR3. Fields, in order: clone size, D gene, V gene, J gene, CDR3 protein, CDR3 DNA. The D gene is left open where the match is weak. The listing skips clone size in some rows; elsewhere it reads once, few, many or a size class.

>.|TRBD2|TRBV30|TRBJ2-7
CAWSVRRASGPHEQYF
TGTGCCTGGAGTGTACGGAGGGCTAGCGGCCCCCACGAGCAGTACTTC
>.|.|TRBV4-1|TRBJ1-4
CASSHLTGEKLFF
TGCGCCAGCAGCCATCTAACGGGTGAAAAACTGTTTTTT
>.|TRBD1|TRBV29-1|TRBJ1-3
CSTTGTAEGNTIYF
TGCAGCACTACCGGGACAGCGGAGGGAAACACCATATATTTT
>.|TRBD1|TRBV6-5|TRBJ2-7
CASSYSGTGFYEQYF
TGTGCCAGCAGTTACTCAGGGACAGGGTTCTACGAGCAGTACTTC
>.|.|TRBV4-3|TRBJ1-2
CASSQDRGGYGYTF
TGCGCCAGCAGCCAAGACAGGGGAGGGTATGGCTACACCTTC
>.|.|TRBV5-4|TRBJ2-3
CASSSHSTDTQYF
TGTGCCAGCAGCTCCCATAGCACAGATACGCAGTATTTT
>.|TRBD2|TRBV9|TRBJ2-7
CASSVSGRAYEQYF
TGTGCCAGCAGCGTAAGCGGGAGGGCCTACGAGCAGTACTTC
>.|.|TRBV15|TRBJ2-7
CATSRVRQYF
TGTGCCACCAGCAGAGTCCGGCAGTACTTC
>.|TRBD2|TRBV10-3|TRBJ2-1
CAISRGETSGGPDAQFF
TGTGCCATCAGTCGGGGGGAAACTAGCGGGGGGCCCGATGCGCAGTTCTTC
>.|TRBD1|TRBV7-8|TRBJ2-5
CASSDRDRGTSQTQYF
TGTGCCAGCAGCGATCGGGACAGGGGGACCTCCCAGACCCAGTACTTC
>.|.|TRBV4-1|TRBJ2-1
CASSRDSYNEQFF
TGCGCCAGCAGTCGCGACAGTTACAATGAGCAGTTCTTC
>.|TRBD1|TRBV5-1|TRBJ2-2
CASSGRGLDGELFF
TGCGCCAGCAGCGGCAGGGGGCTTGACGGGGAGCTGTTTTTT
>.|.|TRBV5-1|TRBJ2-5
CASSSQQGPQETQYF
TGCGCCAGCAGCTCCCAACAGGGCCCGCAAGAGACCCAGTACTTC
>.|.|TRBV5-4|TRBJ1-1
CASRRSGNTEAFF
TGTGCCAGCAGGCGTTCGGGGAACACTGAAGCTTTCTTT
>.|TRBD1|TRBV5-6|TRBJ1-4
CASSLMTGVAEKLFF
TGTGCCAGCAGCTTAATGACAGGGGTCGCTGAAAAACTGTTTTTT
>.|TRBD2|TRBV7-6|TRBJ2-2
CASSILAGGPGELFF
TGTGCCAGCAGCATACTAGCGGGAGGGCCCGGGGAGCTGTTTTTT
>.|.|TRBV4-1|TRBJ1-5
CASSQADRANQPQHF
TGCGCCAGCAGCCAAGCGGACAGAGCTAATCAGCCCCAGCATTTT
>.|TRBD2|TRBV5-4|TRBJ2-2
CASSLAGGGTSGTGELFF
TGTGCCAGCAGCTTGGCTGGCGGGGGGACCTCGGGGACCGGGGAGCTGTTTTTT
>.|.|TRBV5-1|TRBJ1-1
CASRLPKTGMDTEAFF
TGCGCCAGCAGACTGCCAAAAACAGGGATGGACACTGAAGCTTTCTTT
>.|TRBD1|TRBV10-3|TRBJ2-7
CATFSGTGGNEQYF
TGTGCCACCTTTTCGGGGACAGGGGGGAACGAGCAGTACTTC
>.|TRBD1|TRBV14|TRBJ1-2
CASSRPGTANYGYTF
TGTGCCAGCAGCCGCCCCGGGACAGCAAACTATGGTTACACCTTC
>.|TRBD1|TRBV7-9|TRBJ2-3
CASSQTGASTDTQYF
TGTGCCAGCAGCCAGACAGGGGCTAGCACAGATACGCAGTATTTT
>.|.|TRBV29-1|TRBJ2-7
CSVEQDYEQYF
TGCAGCGTTGAACAGGACTACGAGCAGTACTTC
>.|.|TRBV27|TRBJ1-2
CASSLQGAGGYTF
TGTGCCAGCAGTCTACAGGGAGCCGGTGGCTACACCTTC
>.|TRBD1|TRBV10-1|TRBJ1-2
CASSTTGVSHYGYTF
TGCGCCAGCAGTACTACAGGGGTTTCCCACTATGGCTACACCTTC
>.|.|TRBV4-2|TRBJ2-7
CASSQERGQSYEQYF
TGTGCCAGCAGCCAAGAACGAGGTCAGAGCTACGAGCAGTACTTC
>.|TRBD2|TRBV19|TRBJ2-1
CASSVLAGNYNEQFF
TGTGCCAGTAGTGTACTAGCGGGAAACTACAATGAGCAGTTCTTC
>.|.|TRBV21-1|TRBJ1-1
CASSPRTGDGTEAFF
TGTGCCAGCAGCCCACGAACAGGGGATGGCACTGAAGCTTTCTTT
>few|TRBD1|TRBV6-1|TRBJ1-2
CASSELGTGVSYTF
TGTGCCAGCAGTGAACTCGGGACAGGAGTGAGCTACACCTTC
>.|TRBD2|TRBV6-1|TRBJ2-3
CASSGTSGGADTQYF
TGTGCCAGCAGTGGGACTAGCGGGGGGGCAGATACGCAGTATTTT
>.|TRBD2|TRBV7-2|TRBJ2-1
CASSPHMAGGPNEQFF
TGTGCCAGCAGCCCCCATATGGCGGGAGGGCCCAATGAGCAGTTCTTC
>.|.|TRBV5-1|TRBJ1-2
CASSTESGNYGYTF
TGCGCCAGCAGCACTGAATCAGGGAACTATGGCTACACCTTC
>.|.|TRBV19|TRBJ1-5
CASSLRGAGNQPQHF
TGTGCCAGTAGTCTGCGGGGGGCGGGCAATCAGCCCCAGCATTTT
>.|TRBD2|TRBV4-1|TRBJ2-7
CASSLRLAGAGNSYEQYF
TGCGCCAGCAGCCTACGACTAGCGGGGGCCGGAAACTCCTACGAGCAGTACTTC
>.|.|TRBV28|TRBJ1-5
CASSSQDTFSNQPQHF
TGTGCCAGCAGTTCCCAGGACACATTTAGCAATCAGCCCCAGCATTTT
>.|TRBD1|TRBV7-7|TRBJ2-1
CASSPGTGRVNEQFF
TGTGCCAGCAGCCCGGGGACAGGGAGGGTAAATGAGCAGTTCTTC
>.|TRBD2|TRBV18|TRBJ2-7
CASSPMTSGLDQQYF
TGTGCCAGCTCGCCAATGACTAGCGGTTTAGATCAGCAGTACTTC
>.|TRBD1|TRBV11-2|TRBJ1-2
CASSLGTGTGNYGYTF
TGTGCCAGCAGCTTAGGAACCGGGACAGGGAACTATGGCTACACCTTC
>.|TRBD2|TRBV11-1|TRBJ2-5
CASSTTSGGGQETQYF
TGTGCCAGCAGCACCACTAGCGGCGGAGGGCAAGAGACCCAGTACTTC
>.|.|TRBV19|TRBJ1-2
CASSSRGIGYTF
TGTGCCAGTTCATCGCGGGGAATTGGCTACACCTTC
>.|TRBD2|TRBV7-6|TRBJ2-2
CASSRIPLALGELFF
TGTGCCAGCAGCAGAATACCACTAGCGCTAGGGGAGCTGTTTTTT